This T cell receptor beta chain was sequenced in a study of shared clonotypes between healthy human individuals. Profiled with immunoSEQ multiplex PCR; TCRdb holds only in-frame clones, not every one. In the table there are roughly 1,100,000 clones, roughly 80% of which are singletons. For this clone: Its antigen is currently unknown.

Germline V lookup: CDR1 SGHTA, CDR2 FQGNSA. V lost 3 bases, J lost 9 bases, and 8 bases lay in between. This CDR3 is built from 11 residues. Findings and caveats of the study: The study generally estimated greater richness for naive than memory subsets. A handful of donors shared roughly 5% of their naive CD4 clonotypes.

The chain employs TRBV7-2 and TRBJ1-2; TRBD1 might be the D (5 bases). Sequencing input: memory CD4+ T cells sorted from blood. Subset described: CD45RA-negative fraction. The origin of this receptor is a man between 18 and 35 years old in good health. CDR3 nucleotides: TGTGCCAGCAGCTTTACAGGACGCTACACCTTC. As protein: CASSFTGRYTF.